This TCR beta chain was profiled in a study of identical twins. General study results and limits: Weaker excess twin sharing was seen among beta out-of-frame sequences. Whereas memory repertoires showed no such difference, abundant cord blood beta clonotypes carried fewer insertions.

In the case of this clonotype: Its antigen is currently unknown.

With template switching, a universal primer site was added, and the cDNA carried unique molecular identifiers. MiXCR was run by TCRdb on the 5' RACE reads, yielding one entry per CDR3 protein. The sample has 400,000 to 550,000 distinct CDR3 sequences, roughly 21% seen once; the top ten hold 0.91%. V lost 5 bases and J 10 bases, leaving 21 bases between the germline ends. CDR3 length equals 15 residues. This sample also belongs to another study, concerning T cells expressing NK-cell markers. That work adds: NKG2C+ dominant clonotype frequencies in more than 5 donors were roughly 1.0-8% of CD8+ T cells.

The chain has TRBV12-3 or TRBV12-4 and TRBJ2-1; TRBD1 might be the D (5 bases). Sequences were obtained from CD4+ T cells sorted from blood. The TCR originated in a woman aged 18-29 years in good health. Here the CDR3 reads CASSHPNTGPREQFF. CDR3 bases: TGTGCCAGCAGTCACCCTAATACAGGTCCTAGGGAGCAGTTCTTC.